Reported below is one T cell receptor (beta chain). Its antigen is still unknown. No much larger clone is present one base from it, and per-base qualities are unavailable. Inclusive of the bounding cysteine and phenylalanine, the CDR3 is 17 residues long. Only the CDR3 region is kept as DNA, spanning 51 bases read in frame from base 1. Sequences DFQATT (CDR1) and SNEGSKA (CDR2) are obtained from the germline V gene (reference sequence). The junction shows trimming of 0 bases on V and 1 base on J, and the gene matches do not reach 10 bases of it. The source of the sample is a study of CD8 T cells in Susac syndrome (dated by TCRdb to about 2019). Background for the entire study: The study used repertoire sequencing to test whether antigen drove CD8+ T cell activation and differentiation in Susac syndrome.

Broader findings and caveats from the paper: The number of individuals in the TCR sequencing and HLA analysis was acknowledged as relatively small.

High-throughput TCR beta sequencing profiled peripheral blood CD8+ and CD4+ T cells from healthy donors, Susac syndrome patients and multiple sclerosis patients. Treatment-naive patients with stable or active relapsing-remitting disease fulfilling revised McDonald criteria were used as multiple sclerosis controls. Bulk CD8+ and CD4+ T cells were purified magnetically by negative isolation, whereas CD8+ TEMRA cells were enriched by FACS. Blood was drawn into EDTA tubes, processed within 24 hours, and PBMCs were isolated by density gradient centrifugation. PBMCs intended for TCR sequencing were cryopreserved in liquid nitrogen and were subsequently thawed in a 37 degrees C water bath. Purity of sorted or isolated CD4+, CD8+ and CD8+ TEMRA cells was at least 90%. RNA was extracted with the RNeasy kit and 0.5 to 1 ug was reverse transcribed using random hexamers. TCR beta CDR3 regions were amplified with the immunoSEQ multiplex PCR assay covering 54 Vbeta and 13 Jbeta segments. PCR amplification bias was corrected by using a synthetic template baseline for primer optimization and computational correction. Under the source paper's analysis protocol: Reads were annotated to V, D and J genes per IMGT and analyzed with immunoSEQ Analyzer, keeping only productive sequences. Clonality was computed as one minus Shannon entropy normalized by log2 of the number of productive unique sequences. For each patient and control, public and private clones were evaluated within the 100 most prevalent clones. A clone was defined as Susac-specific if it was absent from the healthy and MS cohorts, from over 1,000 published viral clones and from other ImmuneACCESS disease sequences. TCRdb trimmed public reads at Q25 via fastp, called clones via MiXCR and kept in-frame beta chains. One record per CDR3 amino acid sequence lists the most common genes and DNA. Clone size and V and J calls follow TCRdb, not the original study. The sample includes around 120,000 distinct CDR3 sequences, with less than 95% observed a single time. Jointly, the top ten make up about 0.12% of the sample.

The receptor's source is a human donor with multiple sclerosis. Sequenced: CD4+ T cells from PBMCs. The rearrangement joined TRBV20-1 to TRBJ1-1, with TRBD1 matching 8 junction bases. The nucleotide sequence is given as TGCAGTGCTAGAGACAAGGGCAGGGGGCTAGGGAACACTGAAGCTTTCTTT. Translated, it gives CSARDKGRGLGNTEAFF.